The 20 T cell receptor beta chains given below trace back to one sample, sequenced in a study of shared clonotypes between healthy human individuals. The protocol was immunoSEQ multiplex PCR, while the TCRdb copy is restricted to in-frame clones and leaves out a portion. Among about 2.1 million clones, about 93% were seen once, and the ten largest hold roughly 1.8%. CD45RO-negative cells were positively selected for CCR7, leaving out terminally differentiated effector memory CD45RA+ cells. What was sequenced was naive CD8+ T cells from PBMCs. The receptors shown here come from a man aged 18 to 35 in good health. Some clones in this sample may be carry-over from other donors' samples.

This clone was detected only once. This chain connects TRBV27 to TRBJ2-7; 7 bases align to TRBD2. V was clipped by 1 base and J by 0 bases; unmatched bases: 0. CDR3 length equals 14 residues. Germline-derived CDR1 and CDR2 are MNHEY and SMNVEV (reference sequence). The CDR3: CASSLWTSSYEQYF. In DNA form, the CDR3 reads TGTGCCAGCAGTTTATGGACTAGCTCCTACGAGCAGTACTTC.

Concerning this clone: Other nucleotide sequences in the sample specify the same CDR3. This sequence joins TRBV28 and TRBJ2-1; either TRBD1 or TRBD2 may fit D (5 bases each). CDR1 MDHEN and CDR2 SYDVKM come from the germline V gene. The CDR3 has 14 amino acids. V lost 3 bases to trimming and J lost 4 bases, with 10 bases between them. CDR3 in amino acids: CASSFGTAYNEQFF. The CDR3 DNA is TGTGCCAGCAGTTTCGGGACCGCATACAATGAGCAGTTCTTC.

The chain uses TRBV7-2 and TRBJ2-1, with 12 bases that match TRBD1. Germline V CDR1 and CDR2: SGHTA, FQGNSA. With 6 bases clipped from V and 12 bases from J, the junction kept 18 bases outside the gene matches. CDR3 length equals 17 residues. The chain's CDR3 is CASRLRVGQGAPKGQFF. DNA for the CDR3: TGTGCCAGCAGACTAAGGGTGGGACAGGGGGCACCTAAAGGGCAGTTCTTC.

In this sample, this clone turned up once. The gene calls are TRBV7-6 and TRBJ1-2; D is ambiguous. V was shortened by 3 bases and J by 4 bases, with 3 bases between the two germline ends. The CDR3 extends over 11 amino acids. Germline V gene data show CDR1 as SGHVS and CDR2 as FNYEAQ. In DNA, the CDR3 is TGTGCCAGCAGCTTCCCCTATGGCTACACCTTC. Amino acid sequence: CASSFPYGYTF.

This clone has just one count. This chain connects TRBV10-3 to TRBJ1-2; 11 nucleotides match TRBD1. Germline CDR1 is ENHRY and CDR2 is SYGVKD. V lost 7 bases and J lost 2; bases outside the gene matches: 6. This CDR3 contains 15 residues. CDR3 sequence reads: CAITRTGGQNYGYTF. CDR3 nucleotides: TGTGCCATCACCAGGACAGGGGGCCAGAACTATGGCTACACCTTC.

In nucleotides, the CDR3 is TGTGCCAGCAGCTTCTCGGACAGGGGGCAAGATACGCAGTATTTT. Translation gives CASSFSDRGQDTQYF. The rearrangement uses TRBV11-2 and TRBJ2-3, with TRBD1 matching over 11 bases. In germline, CDR1 is SGHAT, CDR2 FQNNGV. J gave up 5 bases and V 3 bases, and 4 bases lay outside the gene matches. CDR3 length: 15 amino acids.

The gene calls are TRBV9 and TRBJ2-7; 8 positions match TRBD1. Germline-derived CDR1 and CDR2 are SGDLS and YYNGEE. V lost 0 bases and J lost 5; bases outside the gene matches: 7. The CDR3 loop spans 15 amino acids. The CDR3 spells CASSVATGESHEQYF. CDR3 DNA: TGTGCCAGCAGCGTAGCGACAGGGGAGAGCCACGAGCAGTACTTC.

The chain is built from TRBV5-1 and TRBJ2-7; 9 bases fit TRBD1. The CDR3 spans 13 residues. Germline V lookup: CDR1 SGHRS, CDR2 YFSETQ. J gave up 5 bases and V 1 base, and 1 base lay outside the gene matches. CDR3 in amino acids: CASSLRDRDEQYF. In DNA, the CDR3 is TGCGCCAGCAGCTTGAGGGACAGGGACGAGCAGTACTTC.

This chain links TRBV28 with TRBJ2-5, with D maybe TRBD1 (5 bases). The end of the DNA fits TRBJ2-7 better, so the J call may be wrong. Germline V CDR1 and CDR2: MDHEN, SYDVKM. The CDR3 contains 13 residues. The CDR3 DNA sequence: TGTGCCAGCAAACAGCAGGGAAGCCACGAGCAGTACTTC. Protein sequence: CASKQQGSHEQYF.

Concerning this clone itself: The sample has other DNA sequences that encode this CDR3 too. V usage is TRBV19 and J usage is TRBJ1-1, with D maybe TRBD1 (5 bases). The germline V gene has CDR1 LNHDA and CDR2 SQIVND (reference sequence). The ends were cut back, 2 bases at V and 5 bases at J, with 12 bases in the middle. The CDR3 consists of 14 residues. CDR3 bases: TGTGCCAGTAGTATAAGGTCAGGGTGGACTGAAGCTTTCTTT. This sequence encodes CASSIRSGWTEAFF.

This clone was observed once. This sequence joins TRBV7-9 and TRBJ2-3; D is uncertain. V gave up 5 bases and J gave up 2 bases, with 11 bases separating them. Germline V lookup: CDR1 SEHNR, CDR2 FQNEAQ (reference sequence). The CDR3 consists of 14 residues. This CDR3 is CASSPTGDTDTQYF. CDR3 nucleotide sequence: TGTGCCAGCAGCCCGACGGGCGACACAGATACGCAGTATTTT.

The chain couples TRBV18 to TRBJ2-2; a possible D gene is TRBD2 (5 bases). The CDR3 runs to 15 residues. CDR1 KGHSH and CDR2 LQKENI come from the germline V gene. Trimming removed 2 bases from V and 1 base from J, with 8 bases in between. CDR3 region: CASSPDYLNTGELFF. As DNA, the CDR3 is TGTGCCAGCTCACCAGACTACCTGAACACCGGGGAGCTGTTTTTT.

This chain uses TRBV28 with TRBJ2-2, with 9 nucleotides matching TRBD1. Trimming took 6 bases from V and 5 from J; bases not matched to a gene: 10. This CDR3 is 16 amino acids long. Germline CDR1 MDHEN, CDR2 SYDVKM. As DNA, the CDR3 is TGTGCCAGCAGCCTACCCGGACAGGGGCGGACCGGGGAGCTGTTTTTT. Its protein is CASSLPGQGRTGELFF.

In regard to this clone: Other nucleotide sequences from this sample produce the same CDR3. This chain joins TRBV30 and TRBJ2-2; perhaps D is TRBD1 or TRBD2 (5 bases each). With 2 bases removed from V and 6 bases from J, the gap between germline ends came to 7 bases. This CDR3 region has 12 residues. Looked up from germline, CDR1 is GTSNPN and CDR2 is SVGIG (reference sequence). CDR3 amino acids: CAWSLGAGELFF. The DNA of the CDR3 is TGTGCCTGGAGTTTGGGGGCCGGGGAGCTGTTTTTT.

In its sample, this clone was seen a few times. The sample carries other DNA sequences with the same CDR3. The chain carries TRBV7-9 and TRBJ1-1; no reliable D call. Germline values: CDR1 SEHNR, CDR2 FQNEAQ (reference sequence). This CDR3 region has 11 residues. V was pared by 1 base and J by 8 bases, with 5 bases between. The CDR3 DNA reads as TGTGCCAGCAGCTTAGGACAAGAAGCTTTCTTT. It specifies CASSLGQEAFF.

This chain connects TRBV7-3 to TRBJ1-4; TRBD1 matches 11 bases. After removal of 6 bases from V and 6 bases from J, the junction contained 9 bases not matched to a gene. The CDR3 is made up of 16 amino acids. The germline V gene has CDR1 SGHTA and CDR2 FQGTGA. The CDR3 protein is CASSPGTGGADEKLFF. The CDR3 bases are TGTGCCAGCAGTCCCGGGACAGGGGGGGCTGATGAAAAACTGTTTTTT.

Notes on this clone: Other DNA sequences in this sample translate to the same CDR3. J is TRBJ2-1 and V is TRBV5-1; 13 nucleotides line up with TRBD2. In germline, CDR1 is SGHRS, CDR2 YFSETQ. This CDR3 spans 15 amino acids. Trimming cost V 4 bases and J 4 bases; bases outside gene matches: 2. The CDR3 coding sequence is TGCGCCAGCAGCGGGGGACTAGCGGGGTACAATGAGCAGTTCTTC. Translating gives CASSGGLAGYNEQFF.

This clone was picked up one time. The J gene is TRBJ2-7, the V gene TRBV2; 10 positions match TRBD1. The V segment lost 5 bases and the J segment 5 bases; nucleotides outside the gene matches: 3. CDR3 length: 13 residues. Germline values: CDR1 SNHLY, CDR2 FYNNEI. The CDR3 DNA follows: TGTGCCAGCAGTAGGGACAGGGGCCACGAGCAGTACTTC. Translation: CASSRDRGHEQYF.

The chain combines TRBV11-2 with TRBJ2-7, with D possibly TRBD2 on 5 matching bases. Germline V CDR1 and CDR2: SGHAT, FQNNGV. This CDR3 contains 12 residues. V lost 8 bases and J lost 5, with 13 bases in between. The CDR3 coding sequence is TGTGCCAGCGGTCCGGGAATCCACGAGCAGTACTTC. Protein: CASGPGIHEQYF.

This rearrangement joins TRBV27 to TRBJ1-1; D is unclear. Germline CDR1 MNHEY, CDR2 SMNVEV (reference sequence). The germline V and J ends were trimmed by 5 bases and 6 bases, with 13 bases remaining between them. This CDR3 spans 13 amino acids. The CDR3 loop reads CASSPQMRPEAFF. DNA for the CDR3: TGTGCCAGCAGTCCCCAGATGAGGCCTGAAGCTTTCTTT.